This T cell receptor beta chain was recorded in a study of shared clonotypes between healthy human individuals. The study, taken as a whole, reports: Sequencing depth was a factor that was expected to affect clonotype sharing among donors. Generation probabilities were higher for clonotypes shared across all four sorted-subset donors than for unshared ones.

Note on this clone: Its specificity is unknown.

Authors' methods: Quality scores were absent from the junction-only immunoSEQ sequences, so filtering differed. Only in-frame clones appear in the TCRdb table, and some are missing; sequencing was by immunoSEQ multiplex PCR. V and J calls and clone size are given by that table; D and trimming were obtained from the DNA. The data hold under 200,000 clones, with about 93% observed a single time. CD4+ cell separation produced CD45RA+ naive and CD45RA-negative memory subsets. The source of this sequence is a woman under 40 in good health. Sequenced input: naive CD4+ T cells sorted from blood. Subset: CD45RA+ positively selected.

The CDR3: CASSPTAWGGGYTF. CDR3 DNA sequence: TGTGCCAGTAGTCCCACCGCATGGGGAGGTGGCTACACCTTC. The J gene is TRBJ1-2, the V gene TRBV19; no firm D call. V was trimmed by 5 bases and J by 7 bases, leaving 17 bases between them. The CDR3 is 14 residues long. CDR1 and CDR2 from the germline V gene are LNHDA and SQIVND (reference sequence).